What follows is one T cell receptor beta chain and its context. Its antigen is not known. This specimen comes from a study of cytomegalovirus exposure and HLA in healthy donors. The CDR3 has 14 amino acids. Trimming stripped 2 bases from V and 4 bases from J, with 13 bases between. From germline, CDR1 is SGHKS and CDR2 YYEKEE (reference sequence). The PCR employed 60 Vbeta primers together with 13 Jbeta primers. The method was immunoSEQ multiplex PCR; TCRdb's version includes in-frame clones alone and lacks a portion of them. The sample yields some 190,000 clones, 82% seen once. Findings of the study overall: In a later analysis, common viral pathogens appeared linked to several of the most significant clusters. Researchers counted 164 TCR beta chains as cytomegalovirus-associated. A few of the chains that were CMV-associated were confirmed in vitro to be specific for CMV antigens.

The rearrangement joins TRBV5-5 to TRBJ2-7; unclear D gene. The clonotype originates from a man aged 40-50 years in good health and CMV-seronegative. Sequencing was done on a sample of PBMCs. CDR3 region: CASSFSAVPYEQYF. The CDR3 region has the DNA TGTGCCAGCAGCTTTTCTGCGGTGCCTTACGAGCAGTACTTC.